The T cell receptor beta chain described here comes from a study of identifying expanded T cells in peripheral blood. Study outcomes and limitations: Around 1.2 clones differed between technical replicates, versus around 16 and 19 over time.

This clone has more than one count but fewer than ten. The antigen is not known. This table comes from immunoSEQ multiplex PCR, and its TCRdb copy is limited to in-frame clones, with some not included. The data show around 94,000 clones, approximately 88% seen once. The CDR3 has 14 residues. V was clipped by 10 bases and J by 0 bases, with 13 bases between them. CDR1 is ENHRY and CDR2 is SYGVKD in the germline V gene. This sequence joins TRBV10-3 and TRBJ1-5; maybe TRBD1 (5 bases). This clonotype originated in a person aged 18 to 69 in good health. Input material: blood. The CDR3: CATSREDSNQPQHF. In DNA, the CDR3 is TGTGCCACAAGCAGGGAAGATAGCAATCAGCCCCAGCATTTT.